These 5 T cell receptor beta chains were sequenced from one sample in a study of T cell repertoires in aging, cancer and after chemotherapy (dated by TCRdb to between 2019 and 2020). Sequencing instrument: Illumina MiSeq. Rearranged TRB sequences spanning V, D and J segments were amplified by multiplex touch-down PCR using a mixed TRB-A/B primer pool. The public reads were reprocessed in TCRdb via fastp at Q25 and MiXCR, keeping in-frame beta chains. Rows are combined by CDR3 protein, so each entry shows the most common genes and DNA. Here the sample has about 19,000 distinct CDR3 sequences; roughly 37% occur a single time. Clones ranked in the top ten supply roughly 17% of the sample. TCR beta rearrangements were amplified from genomic DNA isolated from peripheral blood, not from sorted cells or RNA. The sample comprised blood. All receptors come from a human donor with a solid tumor.

The gene calls are TRBV19 and TRBJ1-2; possible D gene TRBD1, 5 bases. The ends were cut back, 0 bases at V and 6 bases at J, with 14 bases in the middle. Germline assignment: CDR1 LNHDA and CDR2 SQIVND (reference sequence). The length of the CDR3 is 15 residues. The CDR3, as DNA: TGTGCCAGTAGTATAGATCTTCGGGACTACGATGGCTACACCTTC. Encoded protein: CASSIDLRDYDGYTF.

This chain uses TRBV5-6 with TRBJ2-2; either TRBD1 or TRBD2 may fit D (5 bases each). Germline V gene lookup returns CDR1 SGHDT and CDR2 YYEEEE. The CDR3 is 16 residues long. Trimming cost V 3 bases and J 5 bases, with 17 bases left between them. The CDR3 reads CASSSGTSLGTGELFF. CDR3 DNA sequence: TGTGCCAGCAGCTCCGGGACCTCCTTGGGGACCGGGGAGCTGTTTTTT.

J is TRBJ2-1 and V is TRBV13; TRBD2 aligns across 14 bases. Per the germline V gene, CDR1 is PRHDT and CDR2 is FYEKMQ (reference sequence). V lost 6 bases, J lost 8 bases, and 9 bases stayed unmatched. There are 16 residues in the CDR3. The CDR3 DNA reads as TGTGCCAGCAGTTTCACCGGGACTAGCGGGGGCGATGAGCAGTTCTTC. Its protein is CASSFTGTSGGDEQFF.

J is TRBJ2-7 and V is TRBV6-6, with TRBD1 matching 7 bases. The CDR3 has 16 residues. After removal of 2 bases from V and 0 bases from J, the junction contained 7 bases not matched to a gene. Germline loops: CDR1 MNHNY, CDR2 SVGAGI (reference sequence). CDR3 region: CASSYVGTASSYEQYF. The DNA for the CDR3 is TGTGCCAGCAGTTACGTCGGGACAGCAAGCTCCTACGAGCAGTACTTC.

This clonotype was detected a few times. V is TRBV27 and J is TRBJ1-2; D gene unclear. Germline V gene lookup returns CDR1 MNHEY and CDR2 SMNVEV (reference sequence). V was trimmed by 4 bases and J by 4 bases, leaving 25 bases between them. This CDR3 is 18 amino acids long. The CDR3 reads CASSWPGIHLPPPYGYTF. Here the CDR3 DNA reads TGTGCCAGCAGTTGGCCGGGGATTCATTTACCGCCCCCCTATGGCTACACCTTC.